These T cell receptor beta chains were read from a single sample in a study of T cells after yellow fever vaccination. MiXCR, applied by TCRdb to the 5' RACE reads, yields one record per CDR3 protein. The sample holds roughly 300,000 distinct CDR3 sequences, 6.8% seen once. The specimen comprised PBMCs, sampled 35 to 50 days after the first yellow fever vaccination. The receptor source for this set is a man aged 18 to 29 who received the YFV17D yellow fever vaccine. Each CDR3 is given with its conserved first and last residue. The D gene is left open where the match is weak. Clone size is given for some rows only: seen once, a few or many times, or a class if the clone is expanded.

cdr3_nt: TGCGCCAGCGCGCTCCCAGGGAGAAATGAGCAGTTCTTC
cdr3_aa: CASALPGRNEQFF
v_call: TRBV23-1
j_call: TRBJ2-1
d_call: -
clone_size: -

cdr3_nt: TGTGCCAGCAGCTTACTAGCGGGGGGGCCTGTGTCCTACAATGAGCAGTTCTTC
cdr3_aa: CASSLLAGGPVSYNEQFF
v_call: TRBV7-6
j_call: TRBJ2-1
d_call: TRBD2
clone_size: few

cdr3_nt: TGTGCCAGCAGCCAACTCAGGGGGGGGGTTTACAATGAGCAGTTCTTC
cdr3_aa: CASSQLRGGVYNEQFF
v_call: TRBV3-1
j_call: TRBJ2-1
d_call: -
clone_size: -

cdr3_nt: TGTGCCAGCAGTCAAACCGGGACAGGGAGTACCGGGGAGCTGTTTTTT
cdr3_aa: CASSQTGTGSTGELFF
v_call: TRBV12-3/TRBV12-4
j_call: TRBJ2-2
d_call: TRBD1
clone_size: -

cdr3_nt: TGCGCCAGCTTGGGACAGGGAATGACGGCCAGGAGTGAGCAGTTCTTC
cdr3_aa: CASLGQGMTARSEQFF
v_call: TRBV5-1
j_call: TRBJ2-1
d_call: TRBD1
clone_size: many

cdr3_nt: TGTGCCAGCAGTGATTTGGGACTAGCGGCTAGAGCCAAAAACATTCAGTACTTC
cdr3_aa: CASSDLGLAARAKNIQYF
v_call: TRBV2
j_call: TRBJ2-4
d_call: TRBD2
clone_size: many

cdr3_nt: TGCAGCGTTGAAGATCCAGGACAGGGGACCACAGATACGCAGTATTTT
cdr3_aa: CSVEDPGQGTTDTQYF
v_call: TRBV29-1
j_call: TRBJ2-3
d_call: TRBD1
clone_size: -

cdr3_nt: TGTGCCAGCAGCTTAGTAACCTCGCCAGGAAGCATTCAGTACTTC
cdr3_aa: CASSLVTSPGSIQYF
v_call: TRBV7-9
j_call: TRBJ2-4
d_call: -
clone_size: few

cdr3_nt: TGCGCCAGCAGCTTACAACTCGGGGAGACCCAGTACTTC
cdr3_aa: CASSLQLGETQYF
v_call: TRBV5-1
j_call: TRBJ2-5
d_call: -
clone_size: -

cdr3_nt: TGCGCCAGCAGCTTCGGCGGTGGCACCGGGGAGCTGTTTTTT
cdr3_aa: CASSFGGGTGELFF
v_call: TRBV5-1
j_call: TRBJ2-2
d_call: -
clone_size: few

cdr3_nt: TGTGCCACCACTCCTAGCGGGGGGACTCAAGAGACCCAGTACTTC
cdr3_aa: CATTPSGGTQETQYF
v_call: TRBV10-3
j_call: TRBJ2-5
d_call: TRBD2
clone_size: many

cdr3_nt: TGTGCCAGCTCACTAGGACAGGGTACAACCTACGAGCAGTACTTC
cdr3_aa: CASSLGQGTTYEQYF
v_call: TRBV18
j_call: TRBJ2-7
d_call: TRBD1
clone_size: -

cdr3_nt: TGCGCCAGCAGCTTGGAGGGGCAGGGCACTGAAGCTTTCTTT
cdr3_aa: CASSLEGQGTEAFF
v_call: TRBV5-1
j_call: TRBJ1-1
d_call: -
clone_size: -

cdr3_nt: TGCGCCAGCAGCCAAGTGGCCGGCCTCAATGAGCAGTTCTTC
cdr3_aa: CASSQVAGLNEQFF
v_call: TRBV4-1
j_call: TRBJ2-1
d_call: -
clone_size: -

cdr3_nt: TGCAGTGCCCTCGGACTAGCGGGGGGGCCGAGGAATGAGCAGTTCTTC
cdr3_aa: CSALGLAGGPRNEQFF
v_call: TRBV20-1
j_call: TRBJ2-1
d_call: TRBD2
clone_size: few

cdr3_nt: TGCAGTGCTAGATGGATCGGGGTGATGAGCGGTACCCTTCGGGAGACCCAGTACTTC
cdr3_aa: CSARWIGVMSGTLRETQYF
v_call: TRBV20-1
j_call: TRBJ2-5
d_call: -
clone_size: few

cdr3_nt: TGTGCCAGCAGCGCGACAGGGAACGGCTACACCTTC
cdr3_aa: CASSATGNGYTF
v_call: TRBV5-6
j_call: TRBJ1-2
d_call: TRBD1
clone_size: once

cdr3_nt: TGTGCCAGCGCCGGACAGACTCAAGAGACCCAGTACTTC
cdr3_aa: CASAGQTQETQYF
v_call: TRBV25-1
j_call: TRBJ2-5
d_call: -
clone_size: few

cdr3_nt: TGTGCCAGCAGACGAGTGTGGGCGATTGGTTCACCCCTCCACTTT
cdr3_aa: CASRRVWAIGSPLHF
v_call: TRBV7-2
j_call: TRBJ1-6
d_call: -
clone_size: -

cdr3_nt: TGTGCCAGCAGTGTTTCGCCTTTCACCTACAATGAGCAGTTCTTC
cdr3_aa: CASSVSPFTYNEQFF
v_call: TRBV7-2
j_call: TRBJ2-1
d_call: -
clone_size: -

cdr3_nt: TGCAGTGCTAGAGATGGTAATTCACCCCTCCACTTT
cdr3_aa: CSARDGNSPLHF
v_call: TRBV20-1
j_call: TRBJ1-6
d_call: -
clone_size: -

cdr3_nt: TGTGCCAGCAGCTTAGGTAGCGGGGGGGGTCTCAGCACAGATACGCAGTATTTT
cdr3_aa: CASSLGSGGGLSTDTQYF
v_call: TRBV11-2
j_call: TRBJ2-3
d_call: TRBD2
clone_size: -